A single sample gave rise to the 18 T cell receptor beta chains below, sequenced in a study of cytomegalovirus exposure and HLA in healthy donors. PCR involved 60 Vbeta and 13 Jbeta primers. Assay used: immunoSEQ multiplex PCR; TCRdb lists only in-frame clones, some missing. The sample lists tens of thousands of clones; approximately 61% were seen once. The sample consisted of PBMCs. These receptors came from a man aged 45-65 years in good health and CMV-seropositive.

The chain carries TRBV28 and TRBJ2-3; 11 positions agree with TRBD2. CDR1 is MDHEN and CDR2 is SYDVKM in the germline V gene. V dropped 6 bases and J dropped 2; count of bases not matched to a gene: 13. CDR3 size: 18 residues. The CDR3 DNA reads as TGTGCCAGCAGCTCCTCTTTATCACTAGCGGGAGACACAGATACGCAGTATTTT. It specifies CASSSSLSLAGDTDTQYF.

This clone was found once. The chain uses TRBV5-1 and TRBJ2-5, with D tentatively TRBD1 (5 bases). The CDR3 covers 13 residues. Germline V gene data show CDR1 as SGHRS and CDR2 as YFSETQ. V was cut by 4 bases and J by 5 bases, with 12 bases left in between. CDR3 region: CASSQGNRETQYF. In nucleotides, the CDR3 is TGCGCCAGCAGCCAGGGCAATAGGGAGACCCAGTACTTC.

This clone was seen a single time. The CDR3: CASSMGRETQYF. The CDR3, as DNA: TGTGCCAGTAGTATGGGGCGGGAGACCCAGTACTTC. The chain uses TRBV19 and TRBJ2-5; possible D gene TRBD1, 5 bases. The V end was cut by 3 bases, the J end by 5 bases, with 7 bases between. This CDR3 region has 12 residues. Germline CDR1 LNHDA, CDR2 SQIVND (reference sequence).

V gene TRBV30 combines with J gene TRBJ1-3; D perhaps matches TRBD1 (6 bases). Germline V lookup: CDR1 GTSNPN, CDR2 SVGIG (reference sequence). The CDR3 is 15 residues long. The V end lost 1 base, the J end lost 0 bases, and 10 bases lay between the germline ends. The CDR3 loop reads CAWSGDTYSGNTIYF. CDR3 DNA: TGTGCCTGGAGTGGGGACACTTACTCTGGAAACACCATATATTTT.

V usage is TRBV9 and J usage is TRBJ1-1; possible D gene TRBD1, 5 bases. V was pared by 0 bases and J by 3 bases, with 15 bases between. Germline V lookup: CDR1 SGDLS, CDR2 YYNGEE. The CDR3 runs to 16 residues. The CDR3 DNA sequence: TGTGCCAGCAGCGTAGCAAGCGGGGCGCGGGACACTGAAGCTTTCTTT. Its protein product is CASSVASGARDTEAFF.

The rearrangement links TRBV28 to TRBJ1-2, with D hard to call. Germline V gene sequence: CDR1 MDHEN, CDR2 SYDVKM. The CDR3 spans 13 residues. Deletions cut 3 bases from V and 5 bases from J, with 10 bases between. The CDR3 sequence: CASSFLSGYGYTF. The CDR3 DNA sequence: TGTGCCAGCAGTTTCCTGTCGGGTTATGGCTACACCTTC.

This chain joins TRBV2 and TRBJ1-1; 8 bases line up with TRBD1. The V gene's germline CDR1 is SNHLY and CDR2 FYNNEI. The CDR3 length is 13 residues. Germline trimming cut 10 bases from V and 4 bases from J; bases unmatched to any gene: 8. CDR3 region: CATGGASGTEAFF. DNA of the CDR3: TGTGCCACAGGGGGCGCCTCCGGCACTGAAGCTTTCTTT.

The rearrangement links TRBV2 to TRBJ1-5; D is unclear. The CDR3 has 13 amino acids. The germline gives CDR1 SNHLY, CDR2 FYNNEI. V was clipped by 4 bases and J by 1 base, with 5 bases between them. CDR3 sequence reads: CASSGESNQPQHF. As DNA, the CDR3 is TGTGCCAGCAGTGGAGAGAGCAATCAGCCCCAGCATTTT. Supplemented by reference TRBV2 and TRBJ1-5, the full variable domain reads EPEVTQTPSHQVTQMGQEVILRCVPISNHLYFYWYRQILGQKVEFLVSFYNNEISEKSEIFDDQFSVERPDGSNFTLKIRSTKLEDSAMYFCASSGESNQPQHFGDGTRLSIL.

The chain couples TRBV5-5 to TRBJ2-7, with 8 bases matching TRBD2. Per germline, CDR1 SGHKS and CDR2 YYEKEE (reference sequence). The V segment lost 6 bases and the J segment 3 bases; nucleotides outside the gene matches: 14. The CDR3 spans 16 residues. The CDR3 sequence is CASILRGGSLGYEQYF. The CDR3 DNA reads TGTGCCAGCATCCTCCGGGGGGGGTCCTTAGGCTACGAGCAGTACTTC.

The chain has TRBV27 and TRBJ2-1, with 7 bases matching TRBD1. Germline lookup yields CDR1 MNHEY and CDR2 SMNVEV (reference sequence). The CDR3 extends over 14 amino acids. The V and J ends lost 6 bases and 3 bases, in that order; junction bases with no gene match: 5. The CDR3 protein is CASRVTGDYNEQFF. Written as DNA, the CDR3 is TGTGCCAGCAGAGTAACAGGGGACTACAATGAGCAGTTCTTC.

The chain is built from TRBV7-6 and TRBJ1-6; weak D call: TRBD1 (5 bases). The ends were cut back, 3 bases at V and 0 bases at J, with 12 bases in the middle. CDR3 length: 17 residues. Germline V CDR1 and CDR2: SGHVS, FNYEAQ. CDR3 sequence: CASSFSGALSYNSPLHF. CDR3 nucleotide sequence: TGTGCCAGCAGCTTCAGTGGGGCCCTCTCCTATAATTCACCCCTCCACTTT. Full variable domain (outside the CDR3, taken from reference TRBV7-6 and TRBJ1-6): GAGVSQSPRYKVTKRGQDVALRCDPISGHVSLYWYRQALGQGPEFLTYFNYEAQQDKSGLPNDRFSAERPEGSISTLTIQRTEQRDSAMYRCASSFSGALSYNSPLHFGNGTRLTVT.

The chain is built from TRBV5-1 and TRBJ1-1; 7 bases are shared with TRBD1. This CDR3 is 12 amino acids long. With 3 bases clipped from V and 8 bases from J, the junction kept 4 bases outside the gene matches. Germline V gives CDR1 SGHRS, CDR2 YFSETQ. As DNA, the CDR3 is TGCGCCAGCAGCTCGGCGGGACAGGAAGCTTTCTTT. Translating gives CASSSAGQEAFF.

This clone was seen only a few times. The chain is built from TRBV7-3 and TRBJ2-5, with D maybe TRBD2 (7 bases). Trimming took off 5 bases at V and 4 bases at J, with 14 bases between the two ends. Germline V CDR1 and CDR2: SGHTA, FQGTGA. The length of the CDR3 is 14 residues. CDR3 in DNA: TGTGCCAGCAGCCCCGGGGGGCGGGTAGAGACCCAGTACTTC. This gives the protein CASSPGGRVETQYF. Full variable domain (rest looked up from reference TRBV7-3 and TRBJ2-5): GAGVSQTPSNKVTEKGKYVELRCDPISGHTALYWYRQSLGQGPEFLIYFQGTGAADDSGLPNDRFFAVRPEGSVSTLKIQRTERGDSAVYLCASSPGGRVETQYFGPGTRLLVL.

This clone has only one observation. The gene calls are TRBV6-1 and TRBJ2-7; 10 nucleotides match TRBD2. The length of the CDR3 is 15 residues. Germline V gives CDR1 MNHNS, CDR2 SASEGT. The trim removed 1 base at V and 11 bases at J, leaving 11 bases unmatched. The CDR3 is CASSEGTSGPLRKYF. The DNA of the CDR3 is TGTGCCAGCAGTGAAGGGACTAGCGGCCCCCTCCGGAAGTACTTC.

CDR3 sequence reads: CAWSLDREFGYTF. CDR3 nucleotides: TGTGCCTGGAGTCTAGACCGGGAGTTTGGCTACACCTTC. The chain has TRBV30 and TRBJ1-2; D is ambiguous. Germline CDR1 reads GTSNPN; CDR2 reads SVGIG (reference sequence). Trimming took 2 bases from V and 7 from J, leaving 14 bases between them. This CDR3 is 13 amino acids long.

CDR3 bases: TGCGCCAGCAGGACACAGGGGAGGGAAAAACTGTTTTTT. It translates to CASRTQGREKLFF. The V gene is TRBV10-2, the J gene TRBJ1-4, with TRBD1 identical over 7 bases. V lost 6 bases, J lost 8 bases, and 6 bases stayed unmatched. This CDR3 contains 13 residues. The germline V gene has CDR1 WSHSY and CDR2 SAAADI.

The V and J genes are TRBV5-1 and TRBJ2-1, with 7 bases matching TRBD1. CDR1 SGHRS and CDR2 YFSETQ come from the germline V gene. Germline trimming cut 3 bases from V and 5 bases from J; bases unmatched to any gene: 2. CDR3 size: 13 residues. The CDR3 loop is CASSWGQNNEQFF. CDR3 nucleotide sequence: TGCGCCAGCAGCTGGGGACAGAACAATGAGCAGTTCTTC.

The chain links TRBV9 to TRBJ1-4, with a tentative D call TRBD1 (6 bases). The CDR3 runs 15 residues. V gave up 3 bases and J gave up 0 bases, with 9 bases separating them. Germline V lookup: CDR1 SGDLS, CDR2 YYNGEE. This CDR3 is CASSAAGATNEKLFF. CDR3 bases: TGTGCCAGCAGCGCCGCAGGGGCAACTAATGAAAAACTGTTTTTT.